The rows below give T cell receptor beta chains drawn from one sample of a study of early T cells in non-severe SARS-CoV-2 infection. One entry per CDR3 protein results from TCRdb running MiXCR on the 5' RACE reads. Of 60,000 to 70,000 distinct CDR3 sequences in the sample, approximately 6.1% are singletons; the top ten hold under 4%. This material consisted of whole blood, taken at baseline. The receptors were sampled from an adult who was a healthcare worker with PCR-confirmed SARS-CoV-2 infection or an uninfected control (not recorded which). The CDR3 runs from the conserved cysteine through the conserved F or W. A D gene is named only where the DNA matches it firmly. Size is omitted from some rows. Given values are once, few, many or a class for expanded clones.

v_call,d_call,j_call,cdr3_length,clone_size,cdr3_aa,cdr3_nt
TRBV28,TRBD2,TRBJ2-3,15,many,CASSMLAGVTDTQYF,TGTGCCAGCAGTATGTTAGCGGGAGTCACAGATACGCAGTATTTT
TRBV7-6,-,TRBJ2-2,14,many,CASGEGLITGELFF,TGTGCCAGTGGAGAGGGACTGATTACCGGGGAGCTGTTTTTT
TRBV7-6,-,TRBJ2-3,15,few,CASSLAGWSTDTQYF,TGTGCCAGCAGCTTAGCCGGGTGGAGCACAGATACGCAGTATTTT
TRBV11-2,-,TRBJ2-1,15,many,CASSLEQGRVDEQFF,TGTGCCAGCAGCTTAGAACAGGGGAGGGTCGATGAGCAGTTCTTC
TRBV6-6,-,TRBJ2-1,14,few,CASSQDHPGNEQFF,TGTGCCAGCAGTCAGGACCACCCAGGGAATGAGCAGTTCTTC
TRBV18,TRBD2,TRBJ2-3,15,few,CASSPTSYPKDTQYF,TGTGCCAGCTCACCGACTAGCTATCCAAAAGATACGCAGTATTTT
TRBV19,-,TRBJ2-7,13,many,CASRPGQAYEQYF,TGTGCCAGTAGGCCTGGACAAGCCTACGAGCAGTACTTC
TRBV29-1,-,TRBJ2-7,13,-,CSVANEGRNEQYF,TGCAGCGTTGCAAATGAAGGACGGAACGAGCAGTACTTC
TRBV24-1,TRBD1,TRBJ2-1,16,few,CATSDFDRGAYNEQFF,TGTGCCACCAGTGATTTCGACAGGGGTGCCTACAATGAGCAGTTCTTC
TRBV7-9,-,TRBJ1-2,15,many,CASSLSFSRLYGYTF,TGTGCCAGCAGCTTAAGCTTCAGCAGACTCTATGGCTACACCTTC
TRBV20-1,TRBD1,TRBJ2-3,13,few,CSADRGHTDTQYF,TGCAGTGCTGACAGGGGGCACACAGATACGCAGTATTTT
TRBV3-1,-,TRBJ2-1,16,many,CASSPQTGIPDNEQFF,TGTGCCAGCAGCCCTCAAACCGGGATCCCGGACAATGAGCAGTTCTTC
TRBV2,-,TRBJ2-6,15,-,CASSIAAAGANVLTF,TGTGCCAGCAGTATAGCGGCTGCAGGGGCCAACGTCCTGACTTTC
TRBV6-5,TRBD2,TRBJ2-3,18,many,CASSYSNAATSGLSAQYF,TGTGCCAGCAGTTACTCGAATGCAGCGACTAGCGGATTATCGGCGCAGTATTTT
TRBV30,TRBD1,TRBJ2-3,13,many,CAWSVQGANTQYF,TGTGCCTGGAGTGTACAGGGGGCAAATACGCAGTATTTT
TRBV7-6,TRBD1,TRBJ1-5,17,many,CASSLSGGGWSNQPQHF,TGTGCCAGCAGCCTTTCAGGGGGGGGCTGGAGCAATCAGCCCCAGCATTTT
TRBV7-6,-,TRBJ2-2,14,-,CASSTYRAPGELFF,TGTGCCAGCAGCACTTACAGGGCCCCCGGGGAGCTGTTTTTT
TRBV7-9,-,TRBJ2-5,16,many,CASSLGVGPNQETQYF,TGTGCCAGCAGCTTAGGGGTAGGACCGAACCAAGAGACCCAGTACTTC
TRBV9,TRBD2,TRBJ2-1,15,many,CASSVIAGGYNEQFF,TGTGCCAGCAGCGTAATAGCGGGAGGGTACAATGAGCAGTTCTTC
TRBV14,TRBD1,TRBJ2-3,16,many,CASSTQGQGSVDTQYF,TGTGCCAGCAGCACGCAGGGACAGGGGTCCGTCGACACGCAGTATTTT
TRBV28,-,TRBJ2-5,16,many,CASSWGRGARQETQYF,TGTGCCAGCAGTTGGGGACGGGGGGCGCGTCAAGAGACCCAGTACTTC
TRBV21-1,-,TRBJ1-1,15,few,CASSKVAGDKTEAFF,TGTGCCAGCAGCAAAGTGGCGGGAGACAAGACTGAAGCTTTCTTT
TRBV6-1,-,TRBJ2-7,14,many,CASSEATGKAGQYF,TGTGCCAGCAGTGAAGCCACGGGGAAAGCCGGGCAGTACTTC
TRBV29-1,-,TRBJ2-1,14,many,CSVGHWRSYNEQFF,TGCAGCGTTGGCCACTGGAGATCCTACAATGAGCAGTTCTTC
TRBV4-2,TRBD1,TRBJ2-6,16,-,CASSPGQGTGANVLTF,TGTGCCAGCAGCCCCGGACAGGGGACCGGGGCCAACGTCCTGACTTTC